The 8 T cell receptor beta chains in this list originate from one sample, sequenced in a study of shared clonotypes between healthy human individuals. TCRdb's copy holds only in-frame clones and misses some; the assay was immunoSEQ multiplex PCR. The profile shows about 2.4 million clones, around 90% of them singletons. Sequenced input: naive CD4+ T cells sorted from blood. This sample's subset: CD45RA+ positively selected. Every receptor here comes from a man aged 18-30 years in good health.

The CDR3 is CASSVDLLTGELFF. CDR3 DNA: TGTGCCAGCAGCGTAGATCTGCTCACCGGGGAGCTGTTTTTT. The chain couples TRBV9 to TRBJ2-2; D unresolved. Trimming took off 0 bases at V and 4 bases at J, with 7 bases between the two ends. CDR1 and CDR2 from the germline V gene are SGDLS and YYNGEE. There are 14 residues in the CDR3.

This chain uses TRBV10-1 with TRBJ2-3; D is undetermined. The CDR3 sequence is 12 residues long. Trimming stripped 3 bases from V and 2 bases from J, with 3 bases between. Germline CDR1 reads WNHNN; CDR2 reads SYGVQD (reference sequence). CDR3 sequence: CASSEHTDTQYF. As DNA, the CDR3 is TGCGCCAGCAGTGAACACACAGATACGCAGTATTTT.

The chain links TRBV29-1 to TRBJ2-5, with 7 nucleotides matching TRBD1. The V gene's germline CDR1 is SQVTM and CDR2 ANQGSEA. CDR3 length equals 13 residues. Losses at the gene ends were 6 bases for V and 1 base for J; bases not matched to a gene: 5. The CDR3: CSVRQGVQETQYF. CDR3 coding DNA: TGCAGCGTGAGACAGGGCGTCCAAGAGACCCAGTACTTC.

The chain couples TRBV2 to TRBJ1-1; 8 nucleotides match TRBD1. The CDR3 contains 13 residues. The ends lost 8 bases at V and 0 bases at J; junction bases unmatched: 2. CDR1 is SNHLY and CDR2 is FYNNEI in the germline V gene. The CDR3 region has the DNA TGTGCCAGCGGGGGACAGGTGAACACTGAAGCTTTCTTT. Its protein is CASGGQVNTEAFF.

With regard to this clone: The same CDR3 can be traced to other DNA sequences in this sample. The DNA for the CDR3 is TGTGCCAGCAGTGAAGCAGGGGTGCGGGGCTACACCTTC. Protein product: CASSEAGVRGYTF. The chain carries TRBV6-1 and TRBJ1-2; D perhaps matches TRBD1 (5 bases). V shed 0 bases and J shed 8 bases, with 10 bases lying between them. Germline V lookup: CDR1 MNHNS, CDR2 SASEGT. The CDR3 length is 13 residues.

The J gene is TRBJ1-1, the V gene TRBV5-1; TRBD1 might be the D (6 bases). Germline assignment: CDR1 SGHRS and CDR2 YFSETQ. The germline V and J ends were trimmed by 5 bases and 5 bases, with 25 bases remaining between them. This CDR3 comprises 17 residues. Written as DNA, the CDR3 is TGCGCCAGCAGTCTTAAGACAGGACACACCCAGGGGACTGAAGCTTTCTTT. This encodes CASSLKTGHTQGTEAFF.

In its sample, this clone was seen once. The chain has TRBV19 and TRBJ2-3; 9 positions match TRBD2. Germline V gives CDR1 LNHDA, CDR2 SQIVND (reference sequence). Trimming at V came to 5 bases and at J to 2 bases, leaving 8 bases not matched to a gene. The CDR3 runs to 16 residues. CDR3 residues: CASSARTSVYTDTQYF. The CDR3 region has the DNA TGTGCCAGTAGTGCTCGGACTAGCGTTTACACAGATACGCAGTATTTT.

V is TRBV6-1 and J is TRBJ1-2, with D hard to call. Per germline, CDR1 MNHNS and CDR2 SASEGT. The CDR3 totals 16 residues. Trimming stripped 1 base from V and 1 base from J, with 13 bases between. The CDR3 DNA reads TGTGCCAGCAGTGAAGGCGGTGGGCCCTATAACTATGGCTACACCTTC. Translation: CASSEGGGPYNYGYTF.